The clone carrying this T cell receptor (beta chain) was recorded a few times. Its antigen is unidentified. Trimming removed 0 bases at V and 2 bases at J, with 11 bases between. The CDR3 has 15 amino acids. Germline values: CDR1 SGHNT, CDR2 YYREEE (reference sequence). The isolated RNA, all of it, was reverse transcribed, so expressed TCRB transcripts were what got sequenced. Clones were sequenced by immunoSEQ multiplex PCR, and TCRdb holds only the in-frame ones, with some missing. The table lists some 350,000 clones, 13% of them singletons. The source of the sample is a study of beta chain features in type 1 diabetes. In the study overall: Healthy donors, compared against patients, showed similar age, gender and cell yields.

Study-level findings and limits: TCRB CDR3 length was moderately but significantly reduced in all four CD4+ subsets of Type 1 diabetes patients.

The V and J genes are TRBV5-4 and TRBJ1-2; no reliable D call. This TCR derives from a woman under 30 with type 1 diabetes. The sample comprised naive CD4+ T cells from blood. This CDR3 reads CASSLVAALNYGYTF. The DNA for the CDR3 is TGTGCCAGCAGCTTGGTAGCAGCGCTGAACTATGGCTACACCTTC. The full variable domain, in which reference TRBV5-4 and TRBJ1-2 provide the parts outside the CDR3, is ETGVTQSPTHLIKTRGQQVTLRCSSQSGHNTVSWYQQALGQGPQFIFQYYREEENGRGNFPPRFSGLQFPNYSSELNVNALELDDSALYLCASSLVAALNYGYTFGSGTRLTVV.